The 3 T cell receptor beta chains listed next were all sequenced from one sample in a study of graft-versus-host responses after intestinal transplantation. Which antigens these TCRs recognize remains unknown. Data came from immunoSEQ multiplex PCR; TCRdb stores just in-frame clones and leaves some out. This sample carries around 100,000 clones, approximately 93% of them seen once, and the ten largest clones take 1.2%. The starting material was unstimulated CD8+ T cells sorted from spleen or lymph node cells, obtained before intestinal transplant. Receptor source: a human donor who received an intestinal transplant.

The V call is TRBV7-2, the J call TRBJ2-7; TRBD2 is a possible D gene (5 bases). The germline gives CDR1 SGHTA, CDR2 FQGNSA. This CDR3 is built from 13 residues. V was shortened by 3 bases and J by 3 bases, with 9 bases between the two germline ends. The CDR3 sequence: CASSLEDRYEQYF. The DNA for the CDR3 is TGTGCCAGCAGCTTGGAGGACCGCTACGAGCAGTACTTC.

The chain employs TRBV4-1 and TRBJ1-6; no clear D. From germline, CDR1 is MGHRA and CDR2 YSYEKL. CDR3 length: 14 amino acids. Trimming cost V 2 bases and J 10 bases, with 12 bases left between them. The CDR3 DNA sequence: TGCGCCAGCAGCCAAAGTGATGTAGAATCACCCCTCCACTTT. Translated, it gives CASSQSDVESPLHF.

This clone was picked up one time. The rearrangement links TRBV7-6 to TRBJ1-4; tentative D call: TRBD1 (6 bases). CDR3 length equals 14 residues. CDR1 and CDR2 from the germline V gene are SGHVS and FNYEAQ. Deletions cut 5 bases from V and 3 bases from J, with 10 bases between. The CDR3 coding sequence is TGTGCCAGCAGCGAGGACAGCTCTAATGAAAAACTGTTTTTT. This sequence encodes CASSEDSSNEKLFF.